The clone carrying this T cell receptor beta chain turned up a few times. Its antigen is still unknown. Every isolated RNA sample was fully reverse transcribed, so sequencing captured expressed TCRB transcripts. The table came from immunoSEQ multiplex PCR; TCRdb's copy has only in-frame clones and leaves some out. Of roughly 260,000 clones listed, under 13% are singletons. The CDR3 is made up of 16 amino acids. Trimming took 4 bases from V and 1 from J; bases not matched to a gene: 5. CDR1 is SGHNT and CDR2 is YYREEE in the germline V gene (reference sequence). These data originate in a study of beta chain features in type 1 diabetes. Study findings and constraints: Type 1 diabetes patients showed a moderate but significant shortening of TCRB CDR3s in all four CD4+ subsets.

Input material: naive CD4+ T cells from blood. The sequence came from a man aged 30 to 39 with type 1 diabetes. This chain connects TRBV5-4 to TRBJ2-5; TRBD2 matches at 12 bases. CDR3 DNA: TGTGCCAGCAGCCGTCCTAGCGGGGGGGCCCAAGAGACCCAGTACTTC. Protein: CASSRPSGGAQETQYF.